The clone carrying this T cell receptor beta chain was seen repeatedly, ten times or more. Its antigen is currently unknown. This record comes from a study of T cell repertoires in cytomegalovirus infection. Study as a whole: Public TCR beta signature analysis indicated the presence of both CMV infection and matching HLA type. General study findings and limits: Individuals carrying CMV plus the relevant HLA were identified by cumulative frequency of public TCR beta families. HLA-C-restricted CMV-specific TCR beta clonotypes prevailed in the ex vivo response.

One entry per CDR3 protein, called by TCRdb with MiXCR from the reads. The sample records 150,000 to 200,000 distinct CDR3 sequences, approximately 19% being singletons. The J segment lost 2 bases and the V segment lost 5 bases, leaving 11 bases of the junction unmatched. The CDR3 is 15 residues long. The germline V gene encodes CDR1 DFQATT and CDR2 SNEGSKA (reference sequence). This clonotype originated in a human donor in good health (CMV status not recorded). Some clones in this sample may be carry-over from other donors' samples. The chain carries TRBV20-1 and TRBJ1-2; 7 positions agree with TRBD1. The specimen sequenced was PBMCs. This CDR3 is CSAPPRQGLNYGYTF. Written as DNA, the CDR3 is TGCAGTGCTCCTCCTAGACAGGGCCTAAACTATGGCTACACCTTC.